This is a list of T cell receptor beta chains from one sample in a study of CD8 T cells in cerebrospinal fluid in Alzheimer's disease. TCRdb reworked the 10x single-cell sequencing reads into one entry per CDR3 protein, no DNA. Across 1,000 to 1,500 distinct CDR3 sequences, the top ten clones capture about 8% of the sample. Specimen: cerebrospinal fluid. The receptors here all came from a human donor with Alzheimer's disease. Each CDR3 is given with its conserved first and last residue. Only some rows state a clone size, as once, few, many or a class for expanded clones.

abundance,v_gene,j_gene,CDR3aa
medium-sized,TRBV15,TRBJ2-3,CATSRGGGSTDTQYF
medium-sized,TRBV27,TRBJ2-5,CATRREGGEWTQYF
medium-sized,TRBV6-2/TRBV6-3,TRBJ2-3,CASSWTSGTDTQYF
medium-sized,TRBV2,TRBJ1-2,CASSSQGQDYYGYTF
medium-sized,TRBV24-1,TRBJ2-2,CATSEGWELFF
medium-sized,TRBV5-8,TRBJ2-7,CASSRGLGYEQYF
medium-sized,TRBV11-2,TRBJ2-7,CASSLGQPPVNEQYF
medium-sized,TRBV6-5,TRBJ1-3,CASSYSSGGTGNTIYF
medium-sized,TRBV18,TRBJ1-2,CASSPEGPQYGYTF
large,TRBV5-1,TRBJ2-2,CASSPGGASGELFF
.,TRBV12-3/TRBV12-4,TRBJ1-2,CASSLTAYYGYTF
large,TRBV7-9,TRBJ2-7,CASSTDSGDPYEQYF
large,TRBV2,TRBJ2-5,CASSDAGGPTQYF
medium-sized,TRBV20-1,TRBJ2-3,CSAPDPGGTDTQYF
medium-sized,TRBV7-8,TRBJ2-1,CASSLNRVNEQFF
medium-sized,TRBV6-5,TRBJ1-1,CASSYPAGVNTEAFF
large,TRBV20-1,TRBJ1-5,CSVARERGQPQHF
medium-sized,TRBV9,TRBJ2-7,CASSVGHGTYEQYF
medium-sized,TRBV12-3/TRBV12-4,TRBJ1-1,CASSSQDGTEAFF
medium-sized,TRBV5-1,TRBJ2-1,CASSFEGDNEQFF
medium-sized,TRBV10-3,TRBJ1-6,CAISERGGDSPLHF
medium-sized,TRBV18,TRBJ1-1,CASSPNSMNTEAFF
medium-sized,TRBV27,TRBJ1-1,CASSFGASETEAFF
medium-sized,TRBV6-5,TRBJ1-1,CASSPGRTGGIAEAFF
large,TRBV15,TRBJ2-1,CATSRVRDHYNEQFF
large,TRBV9,TRBJ1-5,CASSAGSVGNQPQHF
large,TRBV13,TRBJ1-5,CASSFKGQPQHF
large,TRBV11-3,TRBJ2-5,CASSAGQQETQYF
large,TRBV7-2,TRBJ2-7,CASSPPQGGPLGEQYF
large,TRBV7-6,TRBJ2-7,CASSLGGLALNEQYF
medium-sized,TRBV12-3/TRBV12-4,TRBJ1-1,CASSIYDRREAFF
large,TRBV11-2,TRBJ2-5,CASSLESRAAGETQYF
medium-sized,TRBV5-8,TRBJ2-4,CASNRDRQNIQYF
medium-sized,TRBV12-3/TRBV12-4,TRBJ2-7,CASSLAGHTGEQYF
large,TRBV28,TRBJ1-2,CASSLFQGGYTF
medium-sized,TRBV20-1,TRBJ1-3,CSARDSGSHLGGAGDTIYF
medium-sized,TRBV9,TRBJ2-4,CASSPTVEAGNIQYF
medium-sized,TRBV9,TRBJ2-1,CASSTPPGGPLNEQFF
large,TRBV18,TRBJ1-5,CASSAHRGHQPQHF
large,TRBV6-1,TRBJ1-5,CASRLSGGPNQPQHF
medium-sized,TRBV2,TRBJ2-7,CARHRDPASYEQYF
.,TRBV5-5,TRBJ1-2,CASLGQGVDYGYTF
medium-sized,TRBV11-2,TRBJ2-7,CASSLGGVAGVSEQYF
.,TRBV27,TRBJ1-5,CASSQYGDHQPQHF
medium-sized,TRBV6-5,TRBJ1-1,CASSYSISGTNTEAFF
medium-sized,TRBV7-6,TRBJ1-5,CASSLGPRGHNQPQHF
.,TRBV19,TRBJ1-1,CASLVGTTEAFF